The 20 T cell receptor beta chains listed next were all sequenced from one sample in a study of cytomegalovirus exposure and HLA in healthy donors. The PCR used 60 Vbeta and 13 Jbeta primers. The protocol was immunoSEQ multiplex PCR, while the TCRdb copy is restricted to in-frame clones and leaves out a portion. This sample has roughly 100,000 clones; around 86% occur once, and the top ten carry around 6.9%. Input material: PBMCs. The receptors originated from a man between 25 and 39 years old in good health and CMV-seropositive.

This chain connects TRBV29-1 to TRBJ2-5; D remains ambiguous. The CDR3 length is 15 residues. CDR1 is SQVTM, CDR2 ANQGSEA, per germline. Trimming removed 4 bases from V and 1 base from J, with 16 bases in between. As DNA, the CDR3 is TGCAGCGTTGGGCCCCAATCCCCAACCCAAGAGACCCAGTACTTC. Translation: CSVGPQSPTQETQYF.

This chain joins TRBV19 and TRBJ1-4; the D gene is possibly TRBD1 (5 bases). The CDR3 is made up of 14 amino acids. Germline-derived CDR1 and CDR2 are LNHDA and SQIVND (reference sequence). The V end lost 4 bases, the J end lost 5 bases, and 11 bases lay between the germline ends. As DNA, the CDR3 is TGTGCCAGTAGTACCCAGGGCGAGAATGAAAAACTGTTTTTT. Protein sequence: CASSTQGENEKLFF.

This chain uses TRBV2 with TRBJ1-5; the match to TRBD1 covers 7 bases. V trimming: 3 bases; J trimming: 4 bases; junction bases outside the gene matches: 0. CDR1 and CDR2 (germline): SNHLY, FYNNEI. This CDR3 is 13 amino acids long. Here the CDR3 DNA reads TGTGCCAGCAGTGAGACAGGGAATCAGCCCCAGCATTTT. Encoded protein: CASSETGNQPQHF.

The V and J genes are TRBV7-6 and TRBJ2-5; 11 bases map to TRBD2. The CDR3 consists of 16 residues. Per germline, CDR1 SGHVS and CDR2 FNYEAQ. With V trimmed by 5 bases and J by 5 bases, 10 bases remained unmatched. This CDR3 reads CASSALAGGAGETQYF. Here the CDR3 DNA reads TGTGCCAGCAGCGCATTAGCGGGGGGGGCCGGCGAGACCCAGTACTTC.

This clone was counted between two and nine times. The chain is built from TRBV6-5 and TRBJ1-5; a weak D match, TRBD1 (6 bases). The V end was cut by 6 bases, the J end by 11 bases, with 14 bases between. Germline CDR1 reads MNHEY; CDR2 reads SVGAGI. The CDR3 loop spans 12 amino acids. CDR3 nucleotide sequence: TGTGCCAGCAGGAGTCAGGGACAATCCCAGCATTTT. Translated: CASRSQGQSQHF.

V and J are TRBV2 and TRBJ1-1; D unclear. The CDR3 is 11 amino acids. Germline loops: CDR1 SNHLY, CDR2 FYNNEI. Trimming took off 8 bases at V and 3 bases at J, with 7 bases between the two ends. The CDR3 is CASRGDTEAFF. CDR3 sequence (DNA): TGTGCCAGCCGCGGGGACACTGAAGCTTTCTTT.

The chain links TRBV19 to TRBJ1-4; D unresolved. The CDR3 runs to 14 residues. Trimming removed 3 bases at V and 5 bases at J, with 10 bases between. Germline loops: CDR1 LNHDA, CDR2 SQIVND (reference sequence). CDR3 sequence: CASSISVRNEKLFF. In nucleotides, the CDR3 is TGTGCCAGTAGTATTTCGGTGAGGAATGAAAAACTGTTTTTT. Full variable domain (outside the CDR3, taken from reference TRBV19 and TRBJ1-4): DGGITQSPKYLFRKEGQNVTLSCEQNLNHDAMYWYRQDPGQGLRLIYYSQIVNDFQKGDIAEGYSVSREKKESFPLTVTSAQKNPTAFYLCASSISVRNEKLFFGSGTQLSVL.

The J gene is TRBJ1-1, the V gene TRBV9; tentatively, D is TRBD1 (6 bases). The CDR3 sequence is 14 residues long. V lost 4 bases to trimming and J lost 1 base, with 11 bases between them. Germline CDR1 reads SGDLS; CDR2 reads YYNGEE. The CDR3 region is CASSSRTANTEAFF. As DNA, the CDR3 is TGTGCCAGCAGCTCCCGGACAGCGAACACTGAAGCTTTCTTT.

This clone was counted a few times. The chain links TRBV6-5 to TRBJ1-6; tentatively, D is TRBD1 (6 bases). The CDR3 is made up of 14 amino acids. Germline lookup yields CDR1 MNHEY and CDR2 SVGAGI. Between the trimmed V and J ends, which lost 4 bases and 9 bases, there was a span of 13 bases. The CDR3 is CASSLMTQGSPLHF. The CDR3 region has the DNA TGTGCCAGCAGTTTAATGACACAGGGTTCACCCCTCCACTTT.

This clone has just one count. V and J are TRBV9 and TRBJ2-3; 7 nucleotides match TRBD1. CDR1 is SGDLS and CDR2 is YYNGEE in the germline V gene. V was clipped by 3 bases and J by 1 base; unmatched bases: 5. The CDR3 contains 15 residues. CDR3 coding DNA: TGTGCCAGCAGCGCCCGACAGGGCGGCACAGATACGCAGTATTTT. Its translation: CASSARQGGTDTQYF.

The gene calls are TRBV6-5 and TRBJ2-1; maybe TRBD1 (5 bases). In germline, CDR1 is MNHEY, CDR2 SVGAGI. V was shortened by 4 bases and J by 7 bases, with 14 bases between the two germline ends. The CDR3 is 14 amino acids. This CDR3 is CASSSAGFRNEQFF. Written as DNA, the CDR3 is TGTGCCAGCAGTTCGGCAGGGTTTAGGAATGAGCAGTTCTTC.

This chain joins TRBV5-4 and TRBJ2-3; TRBD2 matches at 13 bases. The CDR3 consists of 17 residues. The trim removed 1 base at V and 6 bases at J, leaving 8 bases unmatched. CDR1 SGHNT and CDR2 YYREEE come from the germline V gene (reference sequence). CDR3 DNA: TGTGCCAGCAGCTTGAAACTAGCGGGGGGGCTCAGGGATACGCAGTATTTT. Translated: CASSLKLAGGLRDTQYF.

This clone was observed a few times. V usage is TRBV27 and J usage is TRBJ2-7; D possibly corresponds to TRBD1 (5 bases). Germline V lookup: CDR1 MNHEY, CDR2 SMNVEV (reference sequence). There are 13 residues in the CDR3. Trimming left V 5 bases short and J 6 bases short, with 14 bases between. The CDR3 sequence is CASSRGLDGEQYF. The CDR3 nucleotides read TGTGCCAGCAGTAGGGGTCTGGATGGCGAGCAGTACTTC.

This sequence joins TRBV2 and TRBJ2-1, with TRBD2 matching 11 bases. Germline V gene sequence: CDR1 SNHLY, CDR2 FYNNEI. CDR3 length equals 15 residues. Germline trimming cut 8 bases from V and 3 bases from J; bases unmatched to any gene: 6. CDR3 DNA: TGTGCCAGCTTCCTAGCGGGGGGATACTACAATGAGCAGTTCTTC. Translation gives CASFLAGGYYNEQFF. Filled out from reference TRBV2 and TRBJ2-1, the complete variable domain reads EPEVTQTPSHQVTQMGQEVILRCVPISNHLYFYWYRQILGQKVEFLVSFYNNEISEKSEIFDDQFSVERPDGSNFTLKIRSTKLEDSAMYFCASFLAGGYYNEQFFGPGTRLTVL.

V usage is TRBV28 and J usage is TRBJ1-5, with 10 bases identical to TRBD1. Looked up from germline, CDR1 is MDHEN and CDR2 is SYDVKM. The ends lost 5 bases at V and 6 bases at J; junction bases unmatched: 10. CDR3 length: 16 amino acids. The CDR3 nucleotides are TGTGCCAGCAGTCAACTTCCGGGACAGGGGATTCAGCCCCAGCATTTT. Translating gives CASSQLPGQGIQPQHF.

This chain connects TRBV28 to TRBJ1-1; TRBD1 aligns across 7 bases. This CDR3 is 14 amino acids long. CDR1 and CDR2 (germline): MDHEN, SYDVKM. The trim removed 5 bases at V and 7 bases at J, leaving 10 bases unmatched. The CDR3 loop is CASSPSDRSGEAFF. For the CDR3, the DNA is TGTGCCAGCAGTCCCTCGGACAGGTCGGGTGAAGCTTTCTTT.

The CDR3 loop is CASSFFRGMGNTIYF. In DNA form, the CDR3 reads TGTGCCAGCAGCTTCTTCAGGGGCATGGGAAACACCATATATTTT. V is TRBV7-2 and J is TRBJ1-3, with a tentative D call TRBD1 (6 bases). Between the trimmed V and J ends, which lost 3 bases and 4 bases, there was a span of 13 bases. The CDR3 is made up of 15 amino acids. Germline V lookup: CDR1 SGHTA, CDR2 FQGNSA.

J is TRBJ2-7 and V is TRBV5-1; a weak D match, TRBD1 (6 bases). The germline V gene encodes CDR1 SGHRS and CDR2 YFSETQ. The CDR3 is 15 amino acids. V was shortened by 0 bases and J by 1 base, with 11 bases between the two germline ends. The CDR3 DNA reads TGCGCCAGCAGCTTGGTACCAGGGGCTTCCTACGAGCAGTACTTC. Amino acid sequence: CASSLVPGASYEQYF. The full variable domain, its missing parts supplied by reference TRBV5-1 and TRBJ2-7, is KAGVTQTPRYLIKTRGQQVTLSCSPISGHRSVSWYQQTPGQGLQFLFEYFSETQRNKGNFPGRFSGRQFSNSRSEMNVSTLELGDSALYLCASSLVPGASYEQYFGPGTRLTVT.

The chain carries TRBV10-1 and TRBJ2-5; D may be TRBD2 (6 bases). The CDR3 is 19 amino acids. The ends were cut back, 2 bases at V and 3 bases at J, with 25 bases in the middle. Germline loops: CDR1 WNHNN, CDR2 SYGVQD (reference sequence). The DNA for the CDR3 is TGCGCCAGCAGTGAGAGCCAGGGAGGCAGCCCGGTTGGGAAAGAGACCCAGTACTTC. Its protein product is CASSESQGGSPVGKETQYF.

The chain is built from TRBV30 and TRBJ1-5; 7 bases agree with TRBD1. This CDR3 spans 14 amino acids. Germline V gene lookup returns CDR1 GTSNPN and CDR2 SVGIG (reference sequence). V was clipped by 5 bases and J by 6 bases; unmatched bases: 10. The CDR3 region is CAWSRDSQLQPQHF. In nucleotides, the CDR3 is TGTGCCTGGTCCCGGGACAGCCAACTTCAGCCCCAGCATTTT.